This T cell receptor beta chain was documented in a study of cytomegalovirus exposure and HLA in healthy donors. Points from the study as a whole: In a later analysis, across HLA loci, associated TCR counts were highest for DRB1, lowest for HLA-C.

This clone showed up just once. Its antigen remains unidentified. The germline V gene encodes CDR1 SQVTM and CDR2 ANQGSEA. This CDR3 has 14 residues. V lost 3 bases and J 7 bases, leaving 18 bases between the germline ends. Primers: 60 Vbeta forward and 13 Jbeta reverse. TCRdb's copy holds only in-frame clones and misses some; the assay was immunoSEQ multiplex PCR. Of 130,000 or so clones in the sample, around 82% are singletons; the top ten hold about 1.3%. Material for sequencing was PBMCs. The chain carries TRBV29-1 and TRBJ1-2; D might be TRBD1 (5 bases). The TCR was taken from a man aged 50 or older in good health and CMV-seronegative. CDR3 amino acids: CSVESWGRAGGYTF. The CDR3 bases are TGCAGCGTTGAGTCATGGGGGAGGGCCGGTGGCTACACCTTC. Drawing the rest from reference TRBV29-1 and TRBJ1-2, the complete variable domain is SAVISQKPSRDICQRGTSLTIQCQVDSQVTMMFWYRQQPGQSLTLIATANQGSEATYESGFVIDKFPISRPNLTFSTLTVSNMSPEDSSIYLCSVESWGRAGGYTFGSGTRLTVV.